Following are 17 T cell receptor beta chains from one sample sequenced in a study of radiation and T cells in renal cell carcinoma. Data came from immunoSEQ multiplex PCR; TCRdb stores just in-frame clones and leaves some out. This sample has 70,000 to 100,000 clones; 80% to 90% occur once, and the top ten carry approximately 24%. The time point denotes: blood 2 weeks post-SBRT. Treatment: 15 Gy SBRT to primary tumor, nephrectomy 4 weeks later. The specimen comprised blood, sampled from a patient whose treatment included radiotherapy and nephrectomy. These receptor sequences come from a woman in her 50s with renal cell carcinoma.

V and J are TRBV15 and TRBJ1-1; D remains unclear. V was shortened by 1 base and J by 7 bases, with 13 bases between the two germline ends. Germline CDR1 is LNHNV and CDR2 is YYDKDF (reference sequence). The length of the CDR3 is 14 residues. In DNA form, the CDR3 reads TGTGCCACCAGCAGAGTCCCGCTCCGAAGTGAAGCTTTCTTT. It specifies CATSRVPLRSEAFF.

The chain is built from TRBV29-1 and TRBJ2-5, with 9 bases fitting TRBD1. Gene TRBJ2-7 matches the end of the DNA better, so the J call may be wrong. Germline V CDR1 and CDR2: SQVTM, ANQGSEA. The length of the CDR3 is 13 residues. The CDR3 sequence: CSAGQGPSYEQYF. In DNA form, the CDR3 reads TGCAGCGCCGGACAGGGGCCCTCCTACGAGCAGTACTTC.

The CDR3 region has the DNA TGTGCCAGCAGCCCGAGACCCACTAGCGGGAAGAGCACAGATACGCAGTATTTT. Translated: CASSPRPTSGKSTDTQYF. This chain uses TRBV13 with TRBJ2-3; 10 bases match TRBD2. The CDR3 totals 18 residues. J lost 0 bases, V lost 5 bases, and 11 bases had no gene match. Germline lookup yields CDR1 PRHDT and CDR2 FYEKMQ (reference sequence).

The gene calls are TRBV9 and TRBJ1-2, with D unresolved. This CDR3 spans 16 amino acids. Germline lookup yields CDR1 SGDLS and CDR2 YYNGEE. The V end was cut by 0 bases, the J end by 4 bases, with 16 bases between. The CDR3 region has the DNA TGTGCCAGCAGCGTAGGGTTCGGCAGAGGAGTCTATGGCTACACCTTC. As protein: CASSVGFGRGVYGYTF. The whole variable domain, filled in from reference TRBV9 and TRBJ1-2, reads DSGVTQTPKHLITATGQRVTLRCSPRSGDLSVYWYQQSLDQGLQFLIQYYNGEERAKGNILERFSAQQFPDLHSELNLSSLELGDSALYFCASSVGFGRGVYGYTFGSGTRLTVV.

The CDR3 protein is CASSLPGTAETQYF. The CDR3 region has the DNA TGTGCCAGCAGCTTACCCGGGACAGCAGAGACCCAGTACTTC. This chain connects TRBV7-8 to TRBJ2-5; 7 bases are a match to TRBD1. This CDR3 contains 14 residues. Germline V gene data show CDR1 as SGHVS and CDR2 as FQNEAQ. V was clipped by 2 bases and J by 4 bases; unmatched bases: 4. The variable domain in full, with the rest retrieved from reference TRBV7-8 and TRBJ2-5, is GAGVSQSPRYKVAKRGQDVALRCDPISGHVSLFWYQQALGQGPEFLTYFQNEAQLDKSGLPSDRFFAERPEGSVSTLKIQRTQQEDSAVYLCASSLPGTAETQYFGPGTRLLVL.

V and J are TRBV28 and TRBJ2-1; 8 bases match TRBD2. Germline lookup yields CDR1 MDHEN and CDR2 SYDVKM. This CDR3 contains 11 residues. Trimming at V came to 6 bases and at J to 13 bases, leaving 5 bases not matched to a gene. Here the CDR3 reads CASRFSGIQFF. For the CDR3, the DNA is TGTGCCAGCAGATTTAGCGGGATCCAGTTCTTC. Complete variable domain (other parts from reference TRBV28 and TRBJ2-1): DVKVTQSSRYLVKRTGEKVFLECVQDMDHENMFWYRQDPGLGLRLIYFSYDVKMKEKGDIPEGYSVSREKKERFSLILESASTNQTSMYLCASRFSGIQFFGPGTRLTVL.

The chain combines TRBV7-6 with TRBJ1-4, with D perhaps TRBD1 (5 bases). The CDR3 is 14 residues long. Germline V lookup: CDR1 SGHVS, CDR2 FNYEAQ. Deletions cut 2 bases from V and 8 bases from J, with 12 bases between. The CDR3 reads CASSLRRGREKLFF. The CDR3 region has the DNA TGTGCCAGCAGCTTAAGGAGGGGTAGAGAAAAACTGTTTTTT.

V gene TRBV5-6 combines with J gene TRBJ2-5; D is perhaps TRBD2 (5 bases). This CDR3 has 14 residues. V was clipped by 1 base and J by 2 bases, with 9 bases between them. CDR1 is SGHDT and CDR2 is YYEEEE in the germline V gene. The CDR3 sequence is CASSLRGAQETQYF. The CDR3 DNA reads as TGTGCCAGCAGCTTGCGGGGAGCACAAGAGACCCAGTACTTC.

V and J are TRBV13 and TRBJ2-1; a weak D match, TRBD2 (6 bases). The CDR3 length is 14 residues. Trimming removed 11 bases from V and 2 bases from J, with 16 bases in between. The germline CDR1 and CDR2 sequences are PRHDT and FYEKMQ (reference sequence). CDR3 amino acids: CAQRLGGPYNEQFF. CDR3 bases: TGTGCCCAAAGGCTCGGAGGGCCCTACAATGAGCAGTTCTTC.

This clone came up a few times. The genes are TRBV5-6 and TRBJ1-1, with TRBD1 identical over 7 bases. Losses at the gene ends were 7 bases for V and 4 bases for J; bases not matched to a gene: 7. CDR1 and CDR2 from the germline V gene are SGHDT and YYEEEE. The CDR3 covers 13 residues. CDR3 amino acids: CASGWDRSTEAFF. CDR3 sequence (DNA): TGTGCCAGCGGATGGGACAGAAGCACTGAAGCTTTCTTT.

This chain links TRBV7-2 with TRBJ1-5, with D perhaps matching TRBD1 (6 bases). The V gene lost 4 bases and the J gene lost 0 bases, with 16 bases spanning the gap. CDR1 is SGHTA and CDR2 is FQGNSA in the germline V gene. The CDR3 loop spans 17 amino acids. CDR3 loop: CASSSNKRGDSNQPQHF. DNA of the CDR3: TGTGCCAGCAGCTCGAACAAGAGGGGGGATAGCAATCAGCCCCAGCATTTT.

This chain joins TRBV2 and TRBJ2-3; 9 bases agree with TRBD2. V was pared by 5 bases and J by 1 base, with 7 bases of the junction left unmatched. Germline V gene lookup returns CDR1 SNHLY and CDR2 FYNNEI. The CDR3 sequence is 16 residues long. CDR3: CASSLLAGVGTDTQYF. CDR3 in DNA: TGTGCCAGCAGTTTATTAGCGGGAGTGGGCACAGATACGCAGTATTTT. The full variable domain, in which reference TRBV2 and TRBJ2-3 provide the parts outside the CDR3, is EPEVTQTPSHQVTQMGQEVILRCVPISNHLYFYWYRQILGQKVEFLVSFYNNEISEKSEIFDDQFSVERPDGSNFTLKIRSTKLEDSAMYFCASSLLAGVGTDTQYFGPGTRLTVL.

This clone was counted a single time. This chain connects TRBV18 to TRBJ1-2, with TRBD1 matching 8 bases. The germline CDR1 and CDR2 sequences are KGHSH and LQKENI. The CDR3 is 15 amino acids. Losses at the gene ends were 2 bases for V and 8 bases for J; bases not matched to a gene: 10. The DNA of the CDR3 is TGTGCCAGCTCACCAAGGACAGGGAACCATGTGGGCTACACCTTC. Translated, it gives CASSPRTGNHVGYTF.

The rearrangement joins TRBV15 to TRBJ1-1; D is ambiguous. The V gene lost 3 bases and the J gene lost 6 bases, with 8 bases spanning the gap. This CDR3 region has 12 residues. Germline CDR1 reads LNHNV; CDR2 reads YYDKDF (reference sequence). CDR3 region: CATSRDLAEAFF. CDR3 nucleotide sequence: TGTGCCACCAGCAGGGACCTGGCTGAAGCTTTCTTT.

This clone was seen only a few times. The chain has TRBV5-1 and TRBJ2-2; TRBD1 might be the D (5 bases). Trimming stripped 0 bases from V and 7 bases from J, with 13 bases between. There are 15 residues in the CDR3. Germline V gene sequence: CDR1 SGHRS, CDR2 YFSETQ. The CDR3 is CASSLEAGKLGELFF. DNA for the CDR3: TGCGCCAGCAGCTTGGAGGCAGGGAAGCTCGGGGAGCTGTTTTTT. Complete variable domain (other parts from reference TRBV5-1 and TRBJ2-2): KAGVTQTPRYLIKTRGQQVTLSCSPISGHRSVSWYQQTPGQGLQFLFEYFSETQRNKGNFPGRFSGRQFSNSRSEMNVSTLELGDSALYLCASSLEAGKLGELFFGEGSRLTVL.

This clone was seen more than once but under ten times. The V gene is TRBV5-4, the J gene TRBJ1-2; D is uncertain. V was clipped by 6 bases and J by 8 bases, with 17 bases between them. The CDR3 covers 13 residues. Per the germline V gene, CDR1 is SGHNT and CDR2 is YYREEE (reference sequence). CDR3 residues: CASTRGRDNGYTF. The DNA for the CDR3 is TGTGCCAGCACCCGAGGTAGGGATAACGGCTACACCTTC. The full variable domain, with the rest looked up from reference TRBV5-4 and TRBJ1-2, is ETGVTQSPTHLIKTRGQQVTLRCSSQSGHNTVSWYQQALGQGPQFIFQYYREEENGRGNFPPRFSGLQFPNYSSELNVNALELDDSALYLCASTRGRDNGYTFGSGTRLTVV.

This clone was seen a handful of times. The chain couples TRBV10-1 to TRBJ1-2, with unresolved D. The CDR3 runs to 13 residues. V was cut by 0 bases and J by 2 bases, with 4 bases left in between. Germline assignment: CDR1 WNHNN and CDR2 SYGVQD (reference sequence). Written as DNA, the CDR3 is TGCGCCAGCAGTGAGTCGGGGAACTATGGCTACACCTTC. Translated, it gives CASSESGNYGYTF.